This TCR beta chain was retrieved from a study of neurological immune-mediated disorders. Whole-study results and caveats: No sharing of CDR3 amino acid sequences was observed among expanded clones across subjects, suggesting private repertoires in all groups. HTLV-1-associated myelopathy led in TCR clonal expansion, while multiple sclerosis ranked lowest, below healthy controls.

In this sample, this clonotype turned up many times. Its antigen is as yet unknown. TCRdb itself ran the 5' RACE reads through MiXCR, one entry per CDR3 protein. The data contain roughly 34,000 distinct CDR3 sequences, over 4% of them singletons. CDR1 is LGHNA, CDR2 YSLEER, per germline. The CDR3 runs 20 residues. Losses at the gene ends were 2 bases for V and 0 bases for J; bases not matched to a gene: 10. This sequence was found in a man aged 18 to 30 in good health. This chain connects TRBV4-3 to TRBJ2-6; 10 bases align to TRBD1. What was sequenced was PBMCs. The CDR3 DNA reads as TGCGCCAGCAGCCAACGAGCTGACCGGGACAGGGGCTCTGGGGCCAACGTCCTGACTTTC. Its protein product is CASSQRADRDRGSGANVLTF.